The TCR beta chain described here comes from a study of early T cells in non-severe SARS-CoV-2 infection. Study in general: With bulk RNA from unsorted whole blood as input, sequencing yielded unpaired chains. Study-level findings and limits: Using VDJdb, the matching emphasized anti-spike CD8 responses while missing private and CD4 specificities.

Between the trimmed V and J ends, which lost 4 bases and 2 bases, there was a span of 7 bases. From germline, CDR1 is SGHDN and CDR2 FVKESK. The CDR3 covers 13 residues. This clonotype came up a few times. The antigen is unknown. Individually, cDNA molecules had unique molecular identifiers attached to them. Using its own MiXCR run on the 5' RACE reads, TCRdb lists one record per CDR3 protein. The data hold tens of thousands of distinct CDR3 sequences, with roughly 8.7% observed a single time. The chain employs TRBV14 and TRBJ2-3; D is ambiguous. Sequences were derived from whole blood, sampled at baseline. The sequence was collected from an adult who was a healthcare worker with PCR-confirmed SARS-CoV-2 infection or an uninfected control (not recorded which). CDR3 loop: CASSRGYTDTQYF. The CDR3 coding sequence is TGTGCCAGCAGCCGAGGATACACAGATACGCAGTATTTT.